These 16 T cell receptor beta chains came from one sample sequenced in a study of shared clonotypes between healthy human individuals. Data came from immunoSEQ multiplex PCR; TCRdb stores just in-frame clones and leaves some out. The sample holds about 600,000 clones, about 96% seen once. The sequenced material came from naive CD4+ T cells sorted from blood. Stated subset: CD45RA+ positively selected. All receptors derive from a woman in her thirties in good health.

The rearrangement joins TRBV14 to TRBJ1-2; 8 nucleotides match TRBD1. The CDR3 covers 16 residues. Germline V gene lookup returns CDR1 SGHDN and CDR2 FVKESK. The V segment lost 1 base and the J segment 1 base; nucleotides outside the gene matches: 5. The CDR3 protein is CASSQAGGRVNYGYTF. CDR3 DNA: TGTGCCAGCAGCCAAGCAGGGGGCCGAGTTAACTATGGCTACACCTTC.

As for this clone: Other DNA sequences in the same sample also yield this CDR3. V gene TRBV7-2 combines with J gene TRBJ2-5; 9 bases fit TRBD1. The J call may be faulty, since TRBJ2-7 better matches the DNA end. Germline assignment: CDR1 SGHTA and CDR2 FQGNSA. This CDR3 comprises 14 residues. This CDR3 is CASSLGQGAYEQYF. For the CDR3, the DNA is TGTGCCAGCAGCTTAGGACAGGGGGCCTACGAGCAGTACTTC.

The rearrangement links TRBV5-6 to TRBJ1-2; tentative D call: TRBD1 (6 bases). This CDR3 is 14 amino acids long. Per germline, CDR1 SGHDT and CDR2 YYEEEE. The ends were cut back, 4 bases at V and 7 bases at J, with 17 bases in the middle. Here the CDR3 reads CASSPEAGGGGYTF. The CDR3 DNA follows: TGTGCCAGCAGCCCAGAAGCGGGGGGCGGTGGCTACACCTTC. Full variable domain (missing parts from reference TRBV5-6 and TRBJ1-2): DAGVTQSPTHLIKTRGQQVTLRCSPKSGHDTVSWYQQALGQGPQFIFQYYEEEERQRGNFPDRFSGHQFPNYSSELNVNALLLGDSALYLCASSPEAGGGGYTFGSGTRLTVV.

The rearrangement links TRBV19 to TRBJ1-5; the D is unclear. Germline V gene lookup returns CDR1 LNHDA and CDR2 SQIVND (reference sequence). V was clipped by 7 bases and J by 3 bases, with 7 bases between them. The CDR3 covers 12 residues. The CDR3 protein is CASTSYNQPQHF. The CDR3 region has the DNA TGTGCCAGTACCTCATACAATCAGCCCCAGCATTTT.

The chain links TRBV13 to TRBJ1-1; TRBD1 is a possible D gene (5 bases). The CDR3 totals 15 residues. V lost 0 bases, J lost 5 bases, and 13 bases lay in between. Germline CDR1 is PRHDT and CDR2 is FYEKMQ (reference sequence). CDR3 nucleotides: TGTGCCAGCAGCTTAGGCCGGGACGCCAAAACTGAAGCTTTCTTT. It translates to CASSLGRDAKTEAFF. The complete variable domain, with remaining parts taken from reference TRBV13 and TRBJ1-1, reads AAGVIQSPRHLIKEKRETATLKCYPIPRHDTVYWYQQGPGQDPQFLISFYEKMQSDKGSIPDRFSAQQFSDYHSELNMSSLELGDSALYFCASSLGRDAKTEAFFGQGTRLTVV.

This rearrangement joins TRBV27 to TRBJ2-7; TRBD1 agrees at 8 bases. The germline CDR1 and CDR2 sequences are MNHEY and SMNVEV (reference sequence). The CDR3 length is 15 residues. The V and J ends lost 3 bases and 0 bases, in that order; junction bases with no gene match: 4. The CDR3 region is CASSFSGQGSYEQYF. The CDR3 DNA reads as TGTGCCAGCAGTTTCTCAGGACAGGGCTCCTACGAGCAGTACTTC.

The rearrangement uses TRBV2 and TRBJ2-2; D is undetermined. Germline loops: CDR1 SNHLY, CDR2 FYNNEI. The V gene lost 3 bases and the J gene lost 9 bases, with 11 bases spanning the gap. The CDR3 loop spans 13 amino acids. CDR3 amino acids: CASSDGAVRELFF. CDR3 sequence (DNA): TGTGCCAGCAGTGACGGCGCCGTACGGGAGCTGTTTTTT.

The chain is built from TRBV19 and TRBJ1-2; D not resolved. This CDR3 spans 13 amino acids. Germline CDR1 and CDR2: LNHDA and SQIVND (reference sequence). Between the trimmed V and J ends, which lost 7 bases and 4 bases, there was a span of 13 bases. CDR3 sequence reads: CASKRPGAYGYTF. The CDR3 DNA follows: TGTGCCAGTAAACGCCCAGGCGCCTATGGCTACACCTTC.

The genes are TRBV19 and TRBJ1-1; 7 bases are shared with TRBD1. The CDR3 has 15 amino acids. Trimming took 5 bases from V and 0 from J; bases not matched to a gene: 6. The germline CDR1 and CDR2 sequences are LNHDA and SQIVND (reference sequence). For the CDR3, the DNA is TGTGCCAGTAGTGACAGGGATCGGCTGAACACTGAAGCTTTCTTT. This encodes CASSDRDRLNTEAFF.

CDR3 amino acids: CAISEGLAGFSGANVLTF. In DNA form, the CDR3 reads TGTGCCATCAGTGAAGGACTAGCGGGTTTCTCTGGGGCCAACGTCCTGACTTTC. The chain uses TRBV10-3 and TRBJ2-6; 11 bases match TRBD2. CDR3 length: 18 amino acids. Unmatched junction bases numbered 4, after V lost 3 bases and J lost 0 bases. The germline CDR1 and CDR2 sequences are ENHRY and SYGVKD.

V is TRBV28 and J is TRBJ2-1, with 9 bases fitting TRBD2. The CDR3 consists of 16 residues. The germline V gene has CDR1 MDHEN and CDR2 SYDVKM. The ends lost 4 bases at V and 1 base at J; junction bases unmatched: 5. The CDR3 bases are TGTGCCAGCAGTTCGCAACTAGCGGGTTCCTACAATGAGCAGTTCTTC. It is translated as CASSSQLAGSYNEQFF.

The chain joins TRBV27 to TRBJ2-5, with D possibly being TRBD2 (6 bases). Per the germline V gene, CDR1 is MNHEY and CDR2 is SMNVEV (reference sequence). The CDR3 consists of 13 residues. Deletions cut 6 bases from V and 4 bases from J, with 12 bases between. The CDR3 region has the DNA TGTGCCAGCAGACAGACTAGTAGAGAGACCCAGTACTTC. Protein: CASRQTSRETQYF.

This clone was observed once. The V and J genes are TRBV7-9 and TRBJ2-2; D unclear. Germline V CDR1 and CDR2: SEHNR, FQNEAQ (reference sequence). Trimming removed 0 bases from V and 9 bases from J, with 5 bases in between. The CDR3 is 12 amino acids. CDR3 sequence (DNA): TGTGCCAGCAGCTTAGCGCTAAGGGAGCTGTTTTTT. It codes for CASSLALRELFF.

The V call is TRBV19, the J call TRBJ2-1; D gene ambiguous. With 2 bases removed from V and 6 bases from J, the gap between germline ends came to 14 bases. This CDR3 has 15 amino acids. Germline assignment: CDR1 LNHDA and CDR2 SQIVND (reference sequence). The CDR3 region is CASSILPEFSNEQFF. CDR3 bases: TGTGCCAGTAGTATACTACCGGAGTTTAGCAATGAGCAGTTCTTC. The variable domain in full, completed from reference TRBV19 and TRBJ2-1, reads DGGITQSPKYLFRKEGQNVTLSCEQNLNHDAMYWYRQDPGQGLRLIYYSQIVNDFQKGDIAEGYSVSREKKESFPLTVTSAQKNPTAFYLCASSILPEFSNEQFFGPGTRLTVL.

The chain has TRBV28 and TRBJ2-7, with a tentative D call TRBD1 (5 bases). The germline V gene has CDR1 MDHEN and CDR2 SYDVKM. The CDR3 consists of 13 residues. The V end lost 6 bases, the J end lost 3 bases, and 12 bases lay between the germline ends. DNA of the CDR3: TGTGCCAGCAGGGGGCGGCCCCTCTACGAGCAGTACTTC. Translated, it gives CASRGRPLYEQYF.

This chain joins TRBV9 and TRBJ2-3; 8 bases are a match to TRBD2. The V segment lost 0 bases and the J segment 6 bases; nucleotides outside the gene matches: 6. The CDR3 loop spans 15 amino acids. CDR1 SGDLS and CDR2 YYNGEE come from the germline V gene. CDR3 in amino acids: CASSVVPGGADTQYF. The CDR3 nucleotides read TGTGCCAGCAGCGTAGTGCCGGGAGGGGCGGATACGCAGTATTTT.